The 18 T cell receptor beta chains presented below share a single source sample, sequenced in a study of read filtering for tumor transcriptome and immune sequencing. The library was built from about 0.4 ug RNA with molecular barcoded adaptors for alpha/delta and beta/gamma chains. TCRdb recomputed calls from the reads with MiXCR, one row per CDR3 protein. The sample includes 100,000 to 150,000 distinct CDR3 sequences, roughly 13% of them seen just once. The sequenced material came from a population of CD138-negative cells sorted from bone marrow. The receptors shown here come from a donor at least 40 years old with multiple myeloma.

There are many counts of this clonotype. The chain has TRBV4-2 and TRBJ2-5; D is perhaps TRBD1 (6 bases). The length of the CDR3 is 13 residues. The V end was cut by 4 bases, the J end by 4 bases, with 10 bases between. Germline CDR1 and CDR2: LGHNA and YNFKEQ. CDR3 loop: CASSPDSRETQYF. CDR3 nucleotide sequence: TGTGCCAGCAGCCCGGACAGTAGAGAGACCCAGTACTTC.

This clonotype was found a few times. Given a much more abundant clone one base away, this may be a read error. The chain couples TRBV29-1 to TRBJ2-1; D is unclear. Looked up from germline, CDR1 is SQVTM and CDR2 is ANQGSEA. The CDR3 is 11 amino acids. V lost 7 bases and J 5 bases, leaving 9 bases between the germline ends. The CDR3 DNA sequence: TGCAGCGCTGAGGCCCACAATGAGCAGTTCTTC. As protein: CSAEAHNEQFF.

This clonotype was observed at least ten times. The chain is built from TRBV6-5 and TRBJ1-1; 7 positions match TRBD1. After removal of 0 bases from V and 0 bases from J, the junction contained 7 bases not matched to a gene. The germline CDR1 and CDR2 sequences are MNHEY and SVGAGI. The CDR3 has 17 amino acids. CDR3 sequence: CASSYSWVRGLNTEAFF. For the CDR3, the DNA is TGTGCCAGCAGTTACTCTTGGGTCAGGGGGTTGAACACTGAAGCTTTCTTT.

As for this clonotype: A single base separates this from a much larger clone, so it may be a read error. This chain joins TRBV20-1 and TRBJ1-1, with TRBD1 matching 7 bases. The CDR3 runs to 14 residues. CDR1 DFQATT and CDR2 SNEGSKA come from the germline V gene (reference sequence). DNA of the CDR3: TGCAGTGCTACCACGGGACAGTTGAACACTGAAGCTCTCTTT. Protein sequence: CSATTGQLNTEALF.

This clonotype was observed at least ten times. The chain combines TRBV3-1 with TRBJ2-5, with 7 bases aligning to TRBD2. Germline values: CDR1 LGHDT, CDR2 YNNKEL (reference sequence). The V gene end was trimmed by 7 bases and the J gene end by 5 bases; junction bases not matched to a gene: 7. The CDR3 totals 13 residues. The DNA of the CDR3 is TGTGCCAGCAAGGACGGGAGGTTGGAGACCCAGTACTTC. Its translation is CASKDGRLETQYF.

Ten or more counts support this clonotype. The CDR3 DNA is TGTGCCAGCAGTCAGGACAGGGGGATTCGCGCAGGCGGCTACACCTTC. Amino acids: CASSQDRGIRAGGYTF. V is TRBV12-3 or TRBV12-4 and J is TRBJ1-2; 10 nucleotides match TRBD1. The CDR3 covers 16 residues. Trimming removed 5 bases from V and 8 bases from J; junction bases left unmatched: 14.

The CDR3 DNA sequence: TGTGCCAGCAGCAAGGGCCTAGCCCTCTCCTACGAGCAGTACTTC. Translating it yields CASSKGLALSYEQYF. The rearrangement links TRBV5-5 to TRBJ2-7; D is perhaps TRBD2 (5 bases). The CDR3 totals 15 residues. Per germline, CDR1 SGHKS and CDR2 YYEKEE (reference sequence). V lost 4 bases and J 0 bases, leaving 14 bases between the germline ends.

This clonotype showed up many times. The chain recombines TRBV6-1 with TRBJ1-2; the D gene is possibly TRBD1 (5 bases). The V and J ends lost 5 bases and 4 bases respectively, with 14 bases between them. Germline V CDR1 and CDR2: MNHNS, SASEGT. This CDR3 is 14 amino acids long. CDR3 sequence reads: CASSPRQIRYGYTF. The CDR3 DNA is TGTGCCAGCAGTCCGAGACAGATCCGCTATGGCTACACCTTC.

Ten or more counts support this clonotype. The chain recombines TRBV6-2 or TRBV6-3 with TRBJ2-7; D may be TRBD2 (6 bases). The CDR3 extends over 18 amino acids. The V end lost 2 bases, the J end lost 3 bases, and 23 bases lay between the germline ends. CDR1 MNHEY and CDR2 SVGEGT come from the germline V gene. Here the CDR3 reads CASSYPLEQRVPLYEQYF. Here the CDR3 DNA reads TGTGCCAGCAGTTACCCCCTTGAGCAGCGGGTACCTCTCTACGAGCAGTACTTC.

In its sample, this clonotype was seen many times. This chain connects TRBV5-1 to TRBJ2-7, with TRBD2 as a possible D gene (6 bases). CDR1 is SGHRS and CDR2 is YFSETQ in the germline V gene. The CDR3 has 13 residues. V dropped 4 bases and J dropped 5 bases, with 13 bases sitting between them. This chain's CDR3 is CASSAEGGDEQYF. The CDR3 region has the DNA TGCGCCAGCAGCGCCGAAGGAGGGGACGAGCAGTACTTC.

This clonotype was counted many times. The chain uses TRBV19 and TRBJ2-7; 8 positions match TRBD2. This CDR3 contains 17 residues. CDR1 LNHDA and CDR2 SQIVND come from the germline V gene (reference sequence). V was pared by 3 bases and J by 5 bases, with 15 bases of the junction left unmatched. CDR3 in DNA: TGTGCCAGTAGTATCTCCCCGAGTGGAGCGGGAGAGGACGAGCAGTACTTC. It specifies CASSISPSGAGEDEQYF. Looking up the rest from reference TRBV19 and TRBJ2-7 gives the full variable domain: DGGITQSPKYLFRKEGQNVTLSCEQNLNHDAMYWYRQDPGQGLRLIYYSQIVNDFQKGDIAEGYSVSREKKESFPLTVTSAQKNPTAFYLCASSISPSGAGEDEQYFGPGTRLTVT.

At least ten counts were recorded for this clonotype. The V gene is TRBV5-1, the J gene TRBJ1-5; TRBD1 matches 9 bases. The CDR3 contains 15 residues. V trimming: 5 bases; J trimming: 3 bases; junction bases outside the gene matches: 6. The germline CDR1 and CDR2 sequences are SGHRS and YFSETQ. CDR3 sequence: CASRLDRGHNQPQHF. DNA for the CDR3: TGCGCCAGCAGACTGGACAGGGGTCACAATCAGCCCCAGCATTTT.

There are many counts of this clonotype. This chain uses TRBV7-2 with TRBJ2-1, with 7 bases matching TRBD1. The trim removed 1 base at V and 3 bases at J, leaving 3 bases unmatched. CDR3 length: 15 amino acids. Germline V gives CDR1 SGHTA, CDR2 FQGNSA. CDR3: CASSLGGQHYNEQFF. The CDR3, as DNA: TGTGCCAGCAGCTTAGGGGGACAGCACTACAATGAGCAGTTCTTC.

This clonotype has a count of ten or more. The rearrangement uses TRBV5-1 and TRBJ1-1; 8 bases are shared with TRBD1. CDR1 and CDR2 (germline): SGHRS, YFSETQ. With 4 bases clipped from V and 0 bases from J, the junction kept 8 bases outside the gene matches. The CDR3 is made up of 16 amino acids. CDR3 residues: CASSLQGTGLNTEAFF. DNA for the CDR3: TGCGCCAGCAGCCTCCAGGGGACAGGTTTGAACACTGAAGCTTTCTTT.

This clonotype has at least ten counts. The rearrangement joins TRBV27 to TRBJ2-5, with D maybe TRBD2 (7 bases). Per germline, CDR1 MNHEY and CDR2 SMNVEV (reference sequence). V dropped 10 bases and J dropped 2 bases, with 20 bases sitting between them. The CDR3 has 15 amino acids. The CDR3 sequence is CATGRGLAEQETQYF. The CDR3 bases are TGTGCCACCGGGCGGGGGCTAGCGGAACAAGAGACCCAGTACTTC.

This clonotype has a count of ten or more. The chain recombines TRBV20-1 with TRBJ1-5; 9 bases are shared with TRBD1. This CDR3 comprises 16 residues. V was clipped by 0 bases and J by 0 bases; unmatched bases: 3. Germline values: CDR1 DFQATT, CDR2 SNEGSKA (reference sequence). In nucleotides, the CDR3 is TGCAGTGCTAGAGATCTGACAGGGGGTAGCAATCAGCCCCAGCATTTT. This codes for CSARDLTGGSNQPQHF.

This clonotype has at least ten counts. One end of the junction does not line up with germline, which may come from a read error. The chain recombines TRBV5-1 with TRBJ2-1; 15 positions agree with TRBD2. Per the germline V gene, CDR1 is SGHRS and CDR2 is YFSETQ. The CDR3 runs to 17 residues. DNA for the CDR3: TGTGCCAGCAGCTTGGGACTAGCGGGAGGCTCCTACAATGAGCAGTTCTTC. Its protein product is CASSLGLAGGSYNEQFF.

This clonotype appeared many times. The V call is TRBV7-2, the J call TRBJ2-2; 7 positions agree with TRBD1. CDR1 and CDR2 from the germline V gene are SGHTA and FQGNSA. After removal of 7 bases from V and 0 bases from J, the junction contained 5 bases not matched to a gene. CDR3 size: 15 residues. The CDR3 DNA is TGTGCCAGCAAACCAGGGGGTCCGAACACCGGGGAGCTGTTTTTT. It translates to CASKPGGPNTGELFF.